These 29 T cell receptor beta chains were sequenced from one sample in a study of cytomegalovirus exposure and HLA in healthy donors. Clones were read by immunoSEQ multiplex PCR, and TCRdb kept only the in-frame ones, dropping some. The sample carries 100,000 to 150,000 clones, 85% to 90% recorded once. The sequenced material came from PBMCs. The receptor source for this set is a woman aged 18-29 years in good health and CMV-seronegative.

V usage is TRBV6-5 and J usage is TRBJ2-3, with D perhaps TRBD2 (5 bases). This CDR3 spans 15 amino acids. Germline V gives CDR1 MNHEY, CDR2 SVGAGI. V lost 4 bases and J lost 6, with 17 bases in between. This CDR3 is CASSSHNSVTDTQYF. CDR3 coding DNA: TGTGCCAGCAGTTCACACAATAGCGTAACGGATACGCAGTATTTT.

This CDR3 is CASGKQGSGNTIYF. In DNA, the CDR3 is TGTGCCAGCGGAAAACAGGGATCTGGAAACACCATATATTTT. The genes are TRBV7-8 and TRBJ1-3; possibly TRBD1 for D (6 bases). Germline CDR1 is SGHVS and CDR2 is FQNEAQ. Trimming pared 8 bases from V and 1 base from J, leaving 12 bases between. CDR3 length equals 14 residues.

This clone came up once. The chain joins TRBV18 to TRBJ1-6; 7 bases fit TRBD1. The V segment lost 2 bases and the J segment 0 bases; nucleotides outside the gene matches: 10. The length of the CDR3 is 19 residues. CDR1 is KGHSH, CDR2 LQKENI, per germline. The CDR3 DNA reads TGTGCCAGCTCACCATACCGGGTGACAGGGAGCTCCTATAATTCACCCCTCCACTTT. Its protein is CASSPYRVTGSSYNSPLHF.

The chain carries TRBV10-1 and TRBJ2-2; tentatively, D is TRBD2 (6 bases). The CDR3 runs 15 residues. Germline CDR1 is WNHNN and CDR2 is SYGVQD (reference sequence). V lost 2 bases, J lost 5 bases, and 12 bases lay in between. The CDR3 DNA is TGCGCCAGCAGTGAGCTGGCGGGGCGAACCGGGGAGCTGTTTTTT. Translated, it gives CASSELAGRTGELFF.

This rearrangement joins TRBV6-5 to TRBJ2-2; D is possibly TRBD2 (5 bases). Germline V gene sequence: CDR1 MNHEY, CDR2 SVGAGI. V lost 4 bases to trimming and J lost 5 bases, with 8 bases between them. The CDR3 covers 13 residues. CDR3 residues: CASSSTRTGELFF. DNA of the CDR3: TGTGCCAGCAGTTCCACTAGAACCGGGGAGCTGTTTTTT.

About this clone: Germline is not matched at one junction end, which may reflect a read error. This chain connects TRBV5-1 to TRBJ2-3; weak D call: TRBD1 (6 bases). This CDR3 is built from 16 residues. Germline CDR1 reads SGHRS; CDR2 reads YFSETQ. In nucleotides, the CDR3 is TGCGCCAGCAGATTGGGCCAGGGGTTTCGCACAGATACGCAGTATTTT. This gives the protein CASRLGQGFRTDTQYF.

CDR3 amino acids: CASKWSGNTVEDGYTF. In nucleotides, the CDR3 is TGTGCCAGTAAGTGGAGTGGAAACACGGTGGAGGATGGCTACACCTTC. J is TRBJ1-2 and V is TRBV19; D uncertain. V was shortened by 7 bases and J by 6 bases, with 24 bases between the two germline ends. Germline V lookup: CDR1 LNHDA, CDR2 SQIVND (reference sequence). The CDR3 has 16 residues.

V gene TRBV6-1 combines with J gene TRBJ2-4; D gene uncertain. CDR3 length: 14 residues. Germline V lookup: CDR1 MNHNS, CDR2 SASEGT. Deletions cut 2 bases from V and 0 bases from J, with 5 bases between. As DNA, the CDR3 is TGTGCCAGCAGTGAAACGGTAGCCAAAAACATTCAGTACTTC. Its translation is CASSETVAKNIQYF.

The J gene is TRBJ2-1, the V gene TRBV14; TRBD1 agrees at 8 bases. The CDR3 is 19 residues long. The germline V gene has CDR1 SGHDN and CDR2 FVKESK. V lost 4 bases and J lost 7; bases outside the gene matches: 21. This CDR3 reads CASSREQSRGLGALNEQFF. CDR3 in DNA: TGTGCCAGCAGCCGGGAGCAGAGCAGGGGGCTTGGGGCATTAAATGAGCAGTTCTTC.

The J gene is TRBJ1-2, the V gene TRBV10-1; 11 positions match TRBD1. Germline lookup yields CDR1 WNHNN and CDR2 SYGVQD (reference sequence). This CDR3 is 13 amino acids long. Germline trimming cut 6 bases from V and 8 bases from J; bases unmatched to any gene: 5. The CDR3 DNA reads TGCGCCAGCAGCCCGGGACAGGGGGACGGCTACACCTTC. It translates to CASSPGQGDGYTF.

The chain carries TRBV2 and TRBJ1-1; D call uncertain. The germline V gene encodes CDR1 SNHLY and CDR2 FYNNEI. This CDR3 has 11 amino acids. V lost 4 bases and J 12 bases, leaving 12 bases between the germline ends. The CDR3 loop reads CASSVTSEPFF. DNA for the CDR3: TGTGCCAGCAGTGTTACCAGCGAACCTTTCTTT.

The rearrangement uses TRBV28 and TRBJ1-3, with unresolved D. Deletions cut 5 bases from V and 0 bases from J, with 8 bases between. Germline-derived CDR1 and CDR2 are MDHEN and SYDVKM. The CDR3 runs 14 residues. CDR3 sequence: CASSQPSSGNTIYF. The CDR3 DNA follows: TGTGCCAGCAGTCAACCTAGCTCTGGAAACACCATATATTTT.

This clone was seen a single time. This rearrangement joins TRBV7-2 to TRBJ2-3; 13 nucleotides agree with TRBD2. This CDR3 comprises 16 residues. From germline, CDR1 is SGHTA and CDR2 FQGNSA. V lost 6 bases, J lost 5 bases, and 8 bases stayed unmatched. CDR3 coding DNA: TGTGCCAGCAGGACGGGACTAGCGGGATATGTAGATACGCAGTATTTT. It specifies CASRTGLAGYVDTQYF.

V gene TRBV5-1 combines with J gene TRBJ1-3; weak D call: TRBD1 (5 bases). The germline V and J ends were trimmed by 3 bases and 0 bases, with 10 bases remaining between them. CDR3 length: 15 amino acids. Germline V lookup: CDR1 SGHRS, CDR2 YFSETQ. CDR3 bases: TGCGCCAGCAGCTCCGGCGACAGCTCTGGAAACACCATATATTTT. This sequence encodes CASSSGDSSGNTIYF.

V and J are TRBV11-2 and TRBJ2-2, with 11 bases aligning to TRBD1. Germline assignment: CDR1 SGHAT and CDR2 FQNNGV. J lost 7 bases, V lost 5 bases, and 3 bases had no gene match. The CDR3 spans 14 residues. CDR3 DNA sequence: TGTGCCAGCAGCGGACAGGGGGCGATCGGGGAGCTGTTTTTT. It specifies CASSGQGAIGELFF. Using reference TRBV11-2 and TRBJ2-2 for the parts outside the CDR3, the full variable domain is EAGVAQSPRYKIIEKRQSVAFWCNPISGHATLYWYQQILGQGPKLLIQFQNNGVVDDSQLPKDRFSAERLKGVDSTLKIQPAKLEDSAVYLCASSGQGAIGELFFGEGSRLTVL.

This rearrangement joins TRBV7-6 to TRBJ1-2; D gene unclear. This CDR3 is 15 amino acids long. Per germline, CDR1 SGHVS and CDR2 FNYEAQ. V lost 5 bases, J lost 2 bases, and 15 bases lay in between. The CDR3 coding sequence is TGTGCCAGCAGCCCACTAAGCTCGCAGAACTATGGCTACACCTTC. It specifies CASSPLSSQNYGYTF.

The chain has TRBV5-4 and TRBJ2-1, with 8 bases lining up with TRBD2. CDR3 length: 16 residues. Germline values: CDR1 SGHNT, CDR2 YYREEE (reference sequence). With V trimmed by 4 bases and J by 7 bases, 13 bases remained unmatched. The CDR3: CASSHYPTLAGNEQFF. The CDR3 nucleotides read TGTGCCAGCAGCCACTACCCCACCTTAGCGGGGAATGAGCAGTTCTTC.

This chain links TRBV2 with TRBJ1-6; TRBD1 aligns across 7 bases. V lost 5 bases and J lost 5; bases outside the gene matches: 3. The germline V gene encodes CDR1 SNHLY and CDR2 FYNNEI. This CDR3 is built from 14 residues. The DNA for the CDR3 is TGTGCCAGCAGTTTGGGACAGAATAATTCACCCCTCCACTTT. It yields the protein CASSLGQNNSPLHF.

This clone has a handful of counts. The junction departs from the called germline gene at one end, perhaps through a read error. This sequence joins TRBV6-1 and TRBJ2-7; 11 bases fit TRBD2. CDR3 length equals 17 residues. Germline lookup yields CDR1 MNHNS and CDR2 SASEGT. The chain's CDR3 is CASSKALLAGESYEQYF. The CDR3 nucleotides are TGTGCCAGCAGTAAAGCCCTACTAGCGGGAGAGTCCTACGAGCAGTACTTC.

This chain joins TRBV30 and TRBJ1-5, with D tentatively TRBD1 (5 bases). This CDR3 has 13 residues. With 1 base removed from V and 10 bases from J, the gap between germline ends came to 14 bases. Germline V gene lookup returns CDR1 GTSNPN and CDR2 SVGIG (reference sequence). The CDR3 DNA reads TGTGCCTGGAGTGGGGGAGGGACGATACCCCAGCATTTT. Its protein product is CAWSGGGTIPQHF.

This clone appeared a single time. The chain links TRBV4-3 to TRBJ2-7, with D possibly matching TRBD1 (6 bases). V lost 4 bases to trimming and J lost 4 bases, with 11 bases between them. CDR3 size: 13 residues. CDR1 and CDR2 from the germline V gene are LGHNA and YSLEER. DNA of the CDR3: TGCGCCAGCAGCCGGGACACGTCTTACGAGCAGTACTTC. Protein: CASSRDTSYEQYF.

The chain employs TRBV2 and TRBJ2-1; possible D gene TRBD2, 6 bases. The V end was cut by 3 bases, the J end by 8 bases, with 14 bases between. The CDR3 runs to 14 residues. The germline V gene has CDR1 SNHLY and CDR2 FYNNEI. CDR3 sequence: CASSEEGRGDEQFF. DNA of the CDR3: TGTGCCAGCAGTGAGGAGGGAAGGGGCGATGAGCAGTTCTTC.

The V gene is TRBV2, the J gene TRBJ2-1; 10 bases line up with TRBD2. This CDR3 is 15 amino acids long. Trimming at V came to 3 bases and at J to 3 bases, leaving 2 bases not matched to a gene. Germline loops: CDR1 SNHLY, CDR2 FYNNEI. The DNA for the CDR3 is TGTGCCAGCAGTGACGGGACTAGCGACTACAATGAGCAGTTCTTC. This codes for CASSDGTSDYNEQFF. The full variable domain, its missing parts supplied by reference TRBV2 and TRBJ2-1, is EPEVTQTPSHQVTQMGQEVILRCVPISNHLYFYWYRQILGQKVEFLVSFYNNEISEKSEIFDDQFSVERPDGSNFTLKIRSTKLEDSAMYFCASSDGTSDYNEQFFGPGTRLTVL.

The genes are TRBV27 and TRBJ1-3; TRBD1 matches 8 bases. The V segment lost 6 bases and the J segment 5 bases; nucleotides outside the gene matches: 6. Germline V CDR1 and CDR2: MNHEY, SMNVEV (reference sequence). The CDR3 runs to 14 residues. The CDR3 DNA is TGTGCCAGCAGGTCCACAGGGGGGAGAAACACCATATATTTT. It codes for CASRSTGGRNTIYF.

The V and J genes are TRBV5-1 and TRBJ2-1, with 8 bases identical to TRBD2. J lost 8 bases, V lost 4 bases, and 14 bases had no gene match. Per the germline V gene, CDR1 is SGHRS and CDR2 is YFSETQ. This CDR3 contains 16 residues. The DNA of the CDR3 is TGCGCCAGCAGCACCGGCGGGGGGATCTTTCTTGATGAGCAGTTCTTC. It encodes CASSTGGGIFLDEQFF.

The genes are TRBV14 and TRBJ1-2, with D unclear. The V end lost 2 bases, the J end lost 2 bases, and 6 bases lay between the germline ends. This CDR3 is built from 13 residues. Germline V gene sequence: CDR1 SGHDN, CDR2 FVKESK. This chain's CDR3 is CASSQFGNYGYTF. The CDR3 DNA reads as TGTGCCAGCAGCCAATTCGGGAACTATGGCTACACCTTC.

The chain combines TRBV7-2 with TRBJ1-2, with TRBD1 as a possible D gene (6 bases). Trimming cost V 0 bases and J 5 bases, with 13 bases left between them. Germline CDR1 reads SGHTA; CDR2 reads FQGNSA. There are 15 residues in the CDR3. Here the CDR3 DNA reads TGTGCCAGCAGCTTAGCACAGGGAATCCGGTATGGCTACACCTTC. Translating gives CASSLAQGIRYGYTF.

In DNA form, the CDR3 reads TGTGCCAGCAGCTTCCGCGGGGGCTCCTACGAGCAGTACTTC. Amino acid sequence: CASSFRGGSYEQYF. This chain joins TRBV5-4 and TRBJ2-7; 7 bases line up with TRBD2. Germline V gene data show CDR1 as SGHNT and CDR2 as YYREEE (reference sequence). The CDR3 consists of 14 residues. V trimming: 2 bases; J trimming: 0 bases; junction bases outside the gene matches: 2.

The V gene is TRBV27, the J gene TRBJ1-4; possibly TRBD1 for D (5 bases). The germline gives CDR1 MNHEY, CDR2 SMNVEV (reference sequence). The length of the CDR3 is 15 residues. V was shortened by 2 bases and J by 8 bases, with 15 bases between the two germline ends. The CDR3 sequence: CASSLVWGGGEKLFF. DNA for the CDR3: TGTGCCAGCAGTTTAGTTTGGGGGGGTGGGGAAAAACTGTTTTTT. Full variable domain (outside the CDR3, taken from reference TRBV27 and TRBJ1-4): EAQVTQNPRYLITVTGKKLTVTCSQNMNHEYMSWYRQDPGLGLRQIYYSMNVEVTDKGDVPEGYKVSRKEKRNFPLILESPSPNQTSLYFCASSLVWGGGEKLFFGSGTQLSVL.